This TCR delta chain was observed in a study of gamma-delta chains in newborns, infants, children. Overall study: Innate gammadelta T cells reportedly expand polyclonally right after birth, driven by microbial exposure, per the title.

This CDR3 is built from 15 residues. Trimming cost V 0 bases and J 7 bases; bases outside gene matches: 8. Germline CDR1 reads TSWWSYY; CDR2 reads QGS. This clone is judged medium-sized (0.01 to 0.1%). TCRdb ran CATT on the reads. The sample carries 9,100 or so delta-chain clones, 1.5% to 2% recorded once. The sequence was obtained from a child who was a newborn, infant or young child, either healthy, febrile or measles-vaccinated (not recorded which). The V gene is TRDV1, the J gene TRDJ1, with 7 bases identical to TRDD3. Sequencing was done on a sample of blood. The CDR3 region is CALGELGGPQRKLIF. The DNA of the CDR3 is TGTGCTCTTGGGGAACTTGGGGGACCTCAACGTAAACTCATCTTT.